The source of this T cell receptor (beta chain) is a study of shared clonotypes between healthy human individuals. TCRdb's table, derived via immunoSEQ multiplex PCR, lists solely in-frame clones and lacks some. Of 2,500,000 or so clones listed, 85% to 95% were seen once; the top ten hold 0.37%. The material sequenced was naive CD4+ T cells from PBMCs. Subset described: CD45RA+ positively selected. This clonotype was obtained from a man younger than 35 in good health. Some clones in this sample may be carry-over from other donors' samples.

CDR3 amino acids: CASSVGGTDQPQHF. CDR3 DNA sequence: TGTGCCAGCAGCGTAGGCGGGACTGATCAGCCCCAGCATTTT. The chain has TRBV9 and TRBJ1-5; the D gene is possibly TRBD1 (5 bases). Trimming shortened V by 0 bases and J by 5 bases, and 9 bases separated the two germline ends. The CDR3 is made up of 14 amino acids. The germline V gene encodes CDR1 SGDLS and CDR2 YYNGEE. The variable domain in full, with the rest retrieved from reference TRBV9 and TRBJ1-5, is DSGVTQTPKHLITATGQRVTLRCSPRSGDLSVYWYQQSLDQGLQFLIQYYNGEERAKGNILERFSAQQFPDLHSELNLSSLELGDSALYFCASSVGGTDQPQHFGDGTRLSIL.